The rows below give T cell receptor beta chains drawn from one sample of a study of T cell repertoires in cytomegalovirus infection. These receptors have no identified antigens. MiXCR, run by TCRdb on the reads, gives a single entry per CDR3 protein. The data show 900,000 to 950,000 distinct CDR3 sequences, around a third seen once. This material consisted of cultured CD8+ T cells from PBMCs, taken from culture after CMV antigen stimulation. Source of these receptors: a human donor in good health (CMV status not recorded). Some clones in this sample may be carry-over from other donors' samples. CDR3s include the opening cysteine and the closing phenylalanine or tryptophan. The order of the fields is V gene, D gene, J gene, clone size, CDR3 DNA, CDR3 protein. The D gene is left open where the match is weak. For some rows the clone size is stated as once, few or many, or as a class when expanded; others skip it.

v_call: TRBV4-1
d_call: -
j_call: TRBJ2-5
clone_size: -
cdr3_nt: TGCGCCAGCAGCCCGACCGACTACGGGACCCAGTACTTC
cdr3_aa: CASSPTDYGTQYF

v_call: TRBV27
d_call: -
j_call: TRBJ1-6
clone_size: -
cdr3_nt: TGTGCCAGCAGTCCGAGGGGGGCAGATTCACCCCTCCACTTT
cdr3_aa: CASSPRGADSPLHF

v_call: TRBV7-6
d_call: -
j_call: TRBJ2-5
clone_size: -
cdr3_nt: TGTGCCAGCGTTCGGGTTCCTCAGGGGGAGACCCAGTACTTC
cdr3_aa: CASVRVPQGETQYF

v_call: TRBV19
d_call: -
j_call: TRBJ2-3
clone_size: few
cdr3_nt: TGTGCCAGTAGCAATCGCCGACAGCTGCGGACAGATACGCAGTATTTT
cdr3_aa: CASSNRRQLRTDTQYF

v_call: TRBV10-3
d_call: TRBD1
j_call: TRBJ2-3
clone_size: few
cdr3_nt: TGTGCCATCAGTGAGTCCAGCCGGGACAGGAACACAGATACGCAGTATTTT
cdr3_aa: CAISESSRDRNTDTQYF

v_call: TRBV4-3
d_call: -
j_call: TRBJ1-1
clone_size: -
cdr3_nt: TGCGCCAGCAGCCAAGTACTAGGGATCGAAGCTTTCTTT
cdr3_aa: CASSQVLGIEAFF

v_call: TRBV28
d_call: -
j_call: TRBJ2-3
clone_size: few
cdr3_nt: TGTGCCAGCACCTTCCTCCGACGGAAAACAGATACGCAGTATTTT
cdr3_aa: CASTFLRRKTDTQYF

v_call: TRBV10-3
d_call: TRBD2
j_call: TRBJ2-5
clone_size: -
cdr3_nt: TGTGCCACCCTCACTGGCGGGGGAGAGACCCAGTACTTC
cdr3_aa: CATLTGGGETQYF

v_call: TRBV27
d_call: TRBD1
j_call: TRBJ2-7
clone_size: few
cdr3_nt: TGTGCCAGCGGGGTGGACAGGAACGAGCAGTACTTC
cdr3_aa: CASGVDRNEQYF

v_call: TRBV5-5
d_call: -
j_call: TRBJ1-1
clone_size: -
cdr3_nt: TGTGCCAGCAGCTACCTAGGGACACAGAACACTGAAGCTTTCTTT
cdr3_aa: CASSYLGTQNTEAFF

v_call: TRBV20-1
d_call: TRBD1
j_call: TRBJ2-3
clone_size: once
cdr3_nt: TGCAGTGCTAGAGTAAACTTTATCCGGGACAGGGGTACAGATACGCAGTATTTT
cdr3_aa: CSARVNFIRDRGTDTQYF

v_call: TRBV7-8
d_call: -
j_call: TRBJ2-5
clone_size: many
cdr3_nt: TGTGCCAGCAGCCCGCAATCGACCCCAGAGACCCAGTACTTC
cdr3_aa: CASSPQSTPETQYF

v_call: TRBV12-3/TRBV12-4
d_call: -
j_call: TRBJ1-5
clone_size: few
cdr3_nt: TGTGCCAGCAGTTTCCTGGTTCGCCAGGGAGGTTTAAGCAATCAGCCCCAGCATTTT
cdr3_aa: CASSFLVRQGGLSNQPQHF

v_call: TRBV27
d_call: -
j_call: TRBJ2-6
clone_size: few
cdr3_nt: TGTGCCAGCAGTGGGCCGACGGAAAGCTCTGGGGCCAACGTCCTGACTTTC
cdr3_aa: CASSGPTESSGANVLTF

v_call: TRBV12-3/TRBV12-4
d_call: -
j_call: TRBJ2-1
clone_size: many
cdr3_nt: TGTGCCAGCAGCCCCCCGAATGAGCAGTTCTTC
cdr3_aa: CASSPPNEQFF

v_call: TRBV18
d_call: TRBD1
j_call: TRBJ2-1
clone_size: few
cdr3_nt: TGTGCCAGCTCACCCCGGGACAGAGACAATGAGCAGTTCTTC
cdr3_aa: CASSPRDRDNEQFF

v_call: TRBV5-1
d_call: -
j_call: TRBJ1-1
clone_size: -
cdr3_nt: TGCGCCAGCAGACCCGGGACACCCAACACTGAAGCTTTCTTT
cdr3_aa: CASRPGTPNTEAFF

v_call: TRBV7-9
d_call: -
j_call: TRBJ2-3
clone_size: -
cdr3_nt: TGTGCCAGCAGCTTATGTGATCTAGCGTGGCGGTCTGATACGCAGTATTTT
cdr3_aa: CASSLCDLAWRSDTQYF

v_call: TRBV5-1
d_call: -
j_call: TRBJ1-5
clone_size: few
cdr3_nt: TGCGCCAGCAGCCGAGATGGGGGGGTTCAGCCCCAGCATTTT
cdr3_aa: CASSRDGGVQPQHF

v_call: TRBV6-5
d_call: -
j_call: TRBJ2-1
clone_size: -
cdr3_nt: TGTGCCAGCAGTTACCCGGTGACAGCCAATGAGCAGTTCTTC
cdr3_aa: CASSYPVTANEQFF

v_call: TRBV7-6
d_call: TRBD1
j_call: TRBJ1-5
clone_size: many
cdr3_nt: TGTGCCAGCAGCTTAGGGACAGGGGGCCGCCATCAGCCCCAGCATTTT
cdr3_aa: CASSLGTGGRHQPQHF

v_call: TRBV7-9
d_call: TRBD2
j_call: TRBJ2-6
clone_size: few
cdr3_nt: TGTGCCAGCAGGATATCGGCGGGGGAATTCTCTGGGGCCAACGTCCTGACTTTC
cdr3_aa: CASRISAGEFSGANVLTF

v_call: TRBV2
d_call: TRBD2
j_call: TRBJ2-7
clone_size: few
cdr3_nt: TGTGCCAGCTATCTGTTGTCTATGGGGACTAGCGGGGGTAACGAGCAGTACTTC
cdr3_aa: CASYLLSMGTSGGNEQYF

v_call: TRBV2
d_call: -
j_call: TRBJ1-1
clone_size: few
cdr3_nt: TGTGCCAGCAGTGAAATCGAGACCAGGAGCACTGAAGCTTTCTTT
cdr3_aa: CASSEIETRSTEAFF

v_call: TRBV9
d_call: -
j_call: TRBJ1-1
clone_size: -
cdr3_nt: TGTGCCAGCAGCGTATCCGGGCCCTCGCCTGAAGCTTTCTTT
cdr3_aa: CASSVSGPSPEAFF

v_call: TRBV4-1
d_call: -
j_call: TRBJ2-2
clone_size: few
cdr3_nt: TGCGCCAGCAGCCAACGGACCGTTACCTCCGCGAACACCGGGGAGCTGTTTTTT
cdr3_aa: CASSQRTVTSANTGELFF

v_call: TRBV6-5
d_call: -
j_call: TRBJ2-1
clone_size: -
cdr3_nt: TGTGCCAGCAGTCCGACCCACAACCCGTACAATAAGCAGTTCTTC
cdr3_aa: CASSPTHNPYNKQFF

v_call: TRBV12-3/TRBV12-4
d_call: -
j_call: TRBJ1-6
clone_size: -
cdr3_nt: TGTGCCAGCAGTTTCTTACCGGGAAGGGGCGAAAAAGATTCACCCCTCCACTTT
cdr3_aa: CASSFLPGRGEKDSPLHF

v_call: TRBV6-6
d_call: -
j_call: TRBJ2-3
clone_size: few
cdr3_nt: TGTGCCAGCACGGGGTTCCACGGGGATACGCAGTATTTT
cdr3_aa: CASTGFHGDTQYF

v_call: TRBV20-1
d_call: TRBD2
j_call: TRBJ2-7
clone_size: -
cdr3_nt: TGCAGTGCTAGAGATGTCCTAGCGGCACCCGACGAGCAGTACTTC
cdr3_aa: CSARDVLAAPDEQYF

v_call: TRBV7-2
d_call: -
j_call: TRBJ2-1
clone_size: -
cdr3_nt: TGTGCCAGCAGCCCCGCCGGGACTCCGCAGCCCAATTACAATGAGCAGTTCTTC
cdr3_aa: CASSPAGTPQPNYNEQFF

v_call: TRBV29-1
d_call: -
j_call: TRBJ1-2
clone_size: -
cdr3_nt: TGCAGCGTTGTTACAGGGTTTGGCTACACCTTC
cdr3_aa: CSVVTGFGYTF

v_call: TRBV28
d_call: TRBD1
j_call: TRBJ2-5
clone_size: -
cdr3_nt: TGTGCCAGCAGTTCGACAGGGGGTGTTTGGGAGACCCAGTACTTC
cdr3_aa: CASSSTGGVWETQYF

v_call: TRBV6-6
d_call: -
j_call: TRBJ2-7
clone_size: few
cdr3_nt: TGTGCCAGCAGTGTACACCCGGGACAATCCTACGAGCAGTACTTC
cdr3_aa: CASSVHPGQSYEQYF

v_call: TRBV7-9
d_call: TRBD1
j_call: TRBJ2-3
clone_size: -
cdr3_nt: TGTGCCAGCAGCTCCACCACAGGGGCGCGCACAGATACGCAGTATTTT
cdr3_aa: CASSSTTGARTDTQYF

v_call: TRBV6-5
d_call: TRBD1
j_call: TRBJ2-3
clone_size: few
cdr3_nt: TGTGCCAGCAGTGATCCGGGACAGCTTAGCACAGATACGCAGTATTTT
cdr3_aa: CASSDPGQLSTDTQYF

v_call: TRBV7-9
d_call: TRBD2
j_call: TRBJ2-6
clone_size: few
cdr3_nt: TGTGCCAGCAGCTCGCGCGCGGGGGGGGCTGGGGCCAACGTCCTGACTTTC
cdr3_aa: CASSSRAGGAGANVLTF

v_call: TRBV7-8
d_call: TRBD1
j_call: TRBJ2-1
clone_size: -
cdr3_nt: TGTGCCAGCAGCCAACCCGGGACAGGGGGACGGGATGAGCAGTTCTTC
cdr3_aa: CASSQPGTGGRDEQFF

v_call: TRBV4-3
d_call: TRBD1
j_call: TRBJ2-2
clone_size: few
cdr3_nt: TGCGCCAGCAGCCACGAGGGGACAGGGGTTCCGACCGGGGAGCTGTTTTTT
cdr3_aa: CASSHEGTGVPTGELFF

v_call: TRBV5-1
d_call: TRBD1
j_call: TRBJ2-5
clone_size: -
cdr3_nt: TGCGCCAGCAGCTTGGGGAAGACAGGGATACAAGAGACCCAGTACTTC
cdr3_aa: CASSLGKTGIQETQYF

v_call: TRBV6-1
d_call: -
j_call: TRBJ1-4
clone_size: -
cdr3_nt: TGTGCCAGCAGTGAAAGGCCTCCCCAGGAAAAACTGTTTTTT
cdr3_aa: CASSERPPQEKLFF

v_call: TRBV28
d_call: -
j_call: TRBJ2-3
clone_size: -
cdr3_nt: TGTGCCAGCACCGCGACGGACACAGATACGCAGTATTTT
cdr3_aa: CASTATDTDTQYF

v_call: TRBV19
d_call: -
j_call: TRBJ1-5
clone_size: -
cdr3_nt: TGTGCCAGTAGTATTGTACCGAATAGCAATCAGCCCCAGCATTTT
cdr3_aa: CASSIVPNSNQPQHF

v_call: TRBV6-1
d_call: TRBD1
j_call: TRBJ1-4
clone_size: few
cdr3_nt: TGTGCCAGCAAGGGACAGATCCTTAATGAAAAACTGTTTTTT
cdr3_aa: CASKGQILNEKLFF

v_call: TRBV19
d_call: TRBD2
j_call: TRBJ2-1
clone_size: -
cdr3_nt: TGTGCCAGTAGTATACCTCCTAGCGGGGGGCCCTACAATGAGCAGTTCTTC
cdr3_aa: CASSIPPSGGPYNEQFF

v_call: TRBV12-3/TRBV12-4
d_call: TRBD2
j_call: TRBJ2-7
clone_size: many
cdr3_nt: TGTGCCAGCAGCTCCGGACTAGCGGGGGACGAGCAGTACTTC
cdr3_aa: CASSSGLAGDEQYF

v_call: TRBV7-9
d_call: -
j_call: TRBJ2-7
clone_size: few
cdr3_nt: TGTGCCAGCAGCTTTTATGCAGGCGAGCAGTACTTC
cdr3_aa: CASSFYAGEQYF

v_call: TRBV11-2
d_call: -
j_call: TRBJ2-3
clone_size: -
cdr3_nt: TGTGCCAGCAGCTTAGGGGGAACTGACACAGATACGCAGTATTTT
cdr3_aa: CASSLGGTDTDTQYF

v_call: TRBV6-2/TRBV6-3
d_call: TRBD2
j_call: TRBJ2-2
clone_size: -
cdr3_nt: TGTGCCAGCAGTTTAAGCGGGGGGGACGGGGAGCTGTTTTTT
cdr3_aa: CASSLSGGDGELFF

v_call: TRBV12-3/TRBV12-4
d_call: -
j_call: TRBJ2-7
clone_size: few
cdr3_nt: TGTGCCAGCAGTTCGGGCCCACAGAGCGGGCAGTACTTC
cdr3_aa: CASSSGPQSGQYF

v_call: TRBV6-6
d_call: TRBD1
j_call: TRBJ1-2
clone_size: -
cdr3_nt: TGTGCCAGCAGTTACGCCGACAGGGAGGGCGGCTACACCTTC
cdr3_aa: CASSYADREGGYTF

v_call: TRBV6-6
d_call: -
j_call: TRBJ2-1
clone_size: -
cdr3_nt: TGTGCCAGCAGTCTGATTTACAAGGAGCAGTTCTTC
cdr3_aa: CASSLIYKEQFF

v_call: TRBV12-3/TRBV12-4
d_call: -
j_call: TRBJ2-6
clone_size: -
cdr3_nt: TGTGCCAGCAGCTTACAGGGTCGGGTTCTATATCGCGGGGCCAACGTCCTGACTTTC
cdr3_aa: CASSLQGRVLYRGANVLTF

v_call: TRBV20-1
d_call: -
j_call: TRBJ1-1
clone_size: -
cdr3_nt: TGCAGTGCTTCGGACACCTTTCCCACTGAAGCTTTCTTT
cdr3_aa: CSASDTFPTEAFF

v_call: TRBV12-3/TRBV12-4
d_call: TRBD1
j_call: TRBJ1-5
clone_size: few
cdr3_nt: TGTGCCAGCAGTTTGGGGGGACAGGGTTACAATCAGCCCCAGCATTTT
cdr3_aa: CASSLGGQGYNQPQHF

v_call: TRBV7-8
d_call: -
j_call: TRBJ2-7
clone_size: -
cdr3_nt: TGTGCCAGCAGCTTAGGGACCAAGCCCTACGAGCAGTACTTC
cdr3_aa: CASSLGTKPYEQYF

v_call: TRBV4-1
d_call: -
j_call: TRBJ1-1
clone_size: once
cdr3_nt: TGCGCCAGCAGCCAAGATTCCTGGACGGACACTGAAGCTTTCTTT
cdr3_aa: CASSQDSWTDTEAFF

v_call: TRBV3-1
d_call: TRBD2
j_call: TRBJ2-1
clone_size: -
cdr3_nt: TGTGCCAGCAGCGCGAGCGGGGGGGGTGATGAGCAGTTCTTC
cdr3_aa: CASSASGGGDEQFF

v_call: TRBV7-2
d_call: -
j_call: TRBJ1-6
clone_size: many
cdr3_nt: TGTGCCAGCAGCTTAGACTTAGATAATTCACCCCTCCACTTT
cdr3_aa: CASSLDLDNSPLHF

v_call: TRBV20-1
d_call: -
j_call: TRBJ1-2
clone_size: few
cdr3_nt: TGCAGTGCTGAAGAGGGGGGGGACTATGGCTACACCTTC
cdr3_aa: CSAEEGGDYGYTF